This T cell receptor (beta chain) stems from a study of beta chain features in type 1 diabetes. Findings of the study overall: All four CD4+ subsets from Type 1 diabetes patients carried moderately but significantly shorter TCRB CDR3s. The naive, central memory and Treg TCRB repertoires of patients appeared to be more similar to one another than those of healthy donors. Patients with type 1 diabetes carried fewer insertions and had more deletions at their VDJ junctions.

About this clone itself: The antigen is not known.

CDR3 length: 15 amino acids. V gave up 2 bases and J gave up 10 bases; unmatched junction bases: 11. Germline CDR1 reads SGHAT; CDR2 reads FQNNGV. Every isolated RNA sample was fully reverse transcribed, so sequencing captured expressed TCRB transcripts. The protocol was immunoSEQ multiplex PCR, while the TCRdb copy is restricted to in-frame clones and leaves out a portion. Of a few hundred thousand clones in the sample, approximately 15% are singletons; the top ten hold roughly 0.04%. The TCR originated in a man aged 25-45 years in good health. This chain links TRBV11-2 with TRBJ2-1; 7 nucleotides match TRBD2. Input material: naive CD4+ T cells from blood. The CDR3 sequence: CASSLTAGDGAEQFF. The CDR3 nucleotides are TGTGCCAGCAGCTTAACCGCGGGAGACGGCGCGGAGCAGTTCTTC.